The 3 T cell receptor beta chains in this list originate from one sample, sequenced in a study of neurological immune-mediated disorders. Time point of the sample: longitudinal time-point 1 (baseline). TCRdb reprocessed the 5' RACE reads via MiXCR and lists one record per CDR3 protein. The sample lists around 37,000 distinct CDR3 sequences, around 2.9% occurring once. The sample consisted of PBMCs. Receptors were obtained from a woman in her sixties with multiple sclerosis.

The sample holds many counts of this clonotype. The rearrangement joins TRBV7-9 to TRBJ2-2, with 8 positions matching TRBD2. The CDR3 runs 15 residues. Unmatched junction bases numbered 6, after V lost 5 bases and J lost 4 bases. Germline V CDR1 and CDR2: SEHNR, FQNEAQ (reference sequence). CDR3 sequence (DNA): TGTGCCAGCAGCCCCACGGGGGGGATCACCGGGGAGCTGTTTTTT. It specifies CASSPTGGITGELFF.

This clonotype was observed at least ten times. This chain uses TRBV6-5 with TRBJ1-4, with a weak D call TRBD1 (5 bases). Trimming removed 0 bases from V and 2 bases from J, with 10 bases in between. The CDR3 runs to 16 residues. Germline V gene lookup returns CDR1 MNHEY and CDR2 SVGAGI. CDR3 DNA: TGTGCCAGCAGTTACTCAATGTGGGGGACTAATGAAAAACTGTTTTTT. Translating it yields CASSYSMWGTNEKLFF.

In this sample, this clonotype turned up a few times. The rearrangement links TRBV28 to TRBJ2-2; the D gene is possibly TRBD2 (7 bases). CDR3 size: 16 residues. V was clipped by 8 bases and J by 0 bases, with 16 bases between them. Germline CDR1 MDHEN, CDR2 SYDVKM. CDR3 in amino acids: CASVEGGGPNTGELFF. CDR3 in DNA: TGTGCCAGCGTTGAGGGGGGGGGACCGAACACCGGGGAGCTGTTTTTT. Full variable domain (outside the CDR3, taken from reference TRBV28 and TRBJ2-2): DVKVTQSSRYLVKRTGEKVFLECVQDMDHENMFWYRQDPGLGLRLIYFSYDVKMKEKGDIPEGYSVSREKKERFSLILESASTNQTSMYLCASVEGGGPNTGELFFGEGSRLTVL.